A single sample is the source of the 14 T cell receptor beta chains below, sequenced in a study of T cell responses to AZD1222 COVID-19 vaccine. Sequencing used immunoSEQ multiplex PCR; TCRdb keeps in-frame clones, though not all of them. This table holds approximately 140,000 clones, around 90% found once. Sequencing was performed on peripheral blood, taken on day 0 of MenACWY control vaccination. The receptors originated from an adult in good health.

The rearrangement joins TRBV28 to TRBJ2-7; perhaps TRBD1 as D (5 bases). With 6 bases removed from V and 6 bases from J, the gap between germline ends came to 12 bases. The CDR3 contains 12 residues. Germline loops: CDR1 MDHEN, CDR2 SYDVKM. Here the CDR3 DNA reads TGTGCCAGCAGGCACAGGAGAGGCGAGCAGTACTTC. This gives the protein CASRHRRGEQYF.

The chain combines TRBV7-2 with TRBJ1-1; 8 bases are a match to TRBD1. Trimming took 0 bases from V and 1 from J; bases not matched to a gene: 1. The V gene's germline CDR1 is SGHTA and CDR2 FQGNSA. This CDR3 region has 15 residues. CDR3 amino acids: CASSLAGTGNTEAFF. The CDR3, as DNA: TGTGCCAGCAGCTTAGCTGGGACAGGGAACACTGAAGCTTTCTTT.

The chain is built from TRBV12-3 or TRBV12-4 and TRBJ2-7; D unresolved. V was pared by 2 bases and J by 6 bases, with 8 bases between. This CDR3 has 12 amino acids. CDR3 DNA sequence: TGTGCCAGCAGTTTAACATACACCGAGCAGTACTTC. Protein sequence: CASSLTYTEQYF.

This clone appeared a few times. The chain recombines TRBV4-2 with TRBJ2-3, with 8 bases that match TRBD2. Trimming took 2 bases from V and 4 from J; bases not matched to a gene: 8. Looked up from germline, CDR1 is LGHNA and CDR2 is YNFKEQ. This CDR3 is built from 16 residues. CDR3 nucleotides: TGTGCCAGCAGCCAATCGGGTAGCGGGACGCCAGATACGCAGTATTTT. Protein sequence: CASSQSGSGTPDTQYF.

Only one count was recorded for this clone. The CDR3 region is CASSSRQDVRYNEQFF. DNA for the CDR3: TGTGCCAGCAGCTCCCGACAGGATGTAAGGTACAATGAGCAGTTCTTC. The genes are TRBV13 and TRBJ2-1; perhaps TRBD1 as D (6 bases). The CDR3 length is 16 residues. V shed 4 bases and J shed 4 bases, with 17 bases lying between them. The germline V gene encodes CDR1 PRHDT and CDR2 FYEKMQ (reference sequence).

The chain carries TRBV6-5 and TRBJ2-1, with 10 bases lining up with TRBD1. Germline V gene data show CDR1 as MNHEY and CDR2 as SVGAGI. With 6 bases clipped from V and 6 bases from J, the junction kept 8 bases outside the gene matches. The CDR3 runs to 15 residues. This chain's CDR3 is CASSPGTGVGNEQFF. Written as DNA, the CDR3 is TGTGCCAGCAGCCCCGGGACAGGGGTTGGCAATGAGCAGTTCTTC.

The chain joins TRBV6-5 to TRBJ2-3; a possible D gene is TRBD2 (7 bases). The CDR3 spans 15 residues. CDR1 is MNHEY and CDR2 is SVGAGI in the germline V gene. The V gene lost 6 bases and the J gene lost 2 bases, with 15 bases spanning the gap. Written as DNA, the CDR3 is TGTGCCAGCAGCCTACAGGGAGGGGACACAGATACGCAGTATTTT. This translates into CASSLQGGDTDTQYF.

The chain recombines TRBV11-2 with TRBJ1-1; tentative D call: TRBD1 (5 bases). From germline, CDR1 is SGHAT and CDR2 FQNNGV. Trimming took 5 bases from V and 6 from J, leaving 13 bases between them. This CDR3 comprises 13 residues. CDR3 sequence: CASSPGRGSEAFF. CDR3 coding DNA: TGTGCCAGCAGCCCCGGGAGGGGTTCTGAAGCTTTCTTT.

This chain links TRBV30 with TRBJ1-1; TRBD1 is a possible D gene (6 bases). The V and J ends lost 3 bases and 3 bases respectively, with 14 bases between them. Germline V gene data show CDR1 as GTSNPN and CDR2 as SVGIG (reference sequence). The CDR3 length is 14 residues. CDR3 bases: TGTGCCTGGAGAGCCCGGGGGGCTTACACTGAAGCTTTCTTT. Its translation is CAWRARGAYTEAFF.

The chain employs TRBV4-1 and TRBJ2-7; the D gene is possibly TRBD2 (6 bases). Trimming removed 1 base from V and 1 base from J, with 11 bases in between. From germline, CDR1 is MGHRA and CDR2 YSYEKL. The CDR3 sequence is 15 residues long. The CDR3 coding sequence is TGCGCCAGCAGCCAAGTACTAGCTCCGTCCTACGAGCAGTACTTC. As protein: CASSQVLAPSYEQYF.

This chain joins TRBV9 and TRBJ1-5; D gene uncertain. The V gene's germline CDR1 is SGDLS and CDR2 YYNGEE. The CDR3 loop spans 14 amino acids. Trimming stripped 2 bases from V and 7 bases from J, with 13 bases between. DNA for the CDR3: TGTGCCAGCAGCGTTGGTGAAGGTAGACAGCCCCAGCATTTT. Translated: CASSVGEGRQPQHF.

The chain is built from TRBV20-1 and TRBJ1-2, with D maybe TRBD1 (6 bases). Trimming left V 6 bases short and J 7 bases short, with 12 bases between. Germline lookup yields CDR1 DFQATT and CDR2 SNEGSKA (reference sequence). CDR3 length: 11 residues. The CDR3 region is CSATGPGGYTF. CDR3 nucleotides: TGCAGTGCAACAGGGCCCGGTGGCTACACCTTC.

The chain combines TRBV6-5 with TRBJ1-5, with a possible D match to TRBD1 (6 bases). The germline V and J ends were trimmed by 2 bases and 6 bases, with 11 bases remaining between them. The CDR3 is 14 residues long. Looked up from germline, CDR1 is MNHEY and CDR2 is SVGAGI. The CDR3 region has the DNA TGTGCCAGCAGTTACACGGGGGCGGTTCAGCCCCAGCATTTT. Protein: CASSYTGAVQPQHF.

This CDR3 is CASTPGSSSGNTIYF. CDR3 coding DNA: TGTGCCAGCACCCCCGGGTCCAGCTCTGGAAACACCATATATTTT. The chain uses TRBV28 and TRBJ1-3; D unresolved. Germline CDR1 MDHEN, CDR2 SYDVKM. Trimming took off 7 bases at V and 0 bases at J, with 13 bases between the two ends. The CDR3 runs to 15 residues.